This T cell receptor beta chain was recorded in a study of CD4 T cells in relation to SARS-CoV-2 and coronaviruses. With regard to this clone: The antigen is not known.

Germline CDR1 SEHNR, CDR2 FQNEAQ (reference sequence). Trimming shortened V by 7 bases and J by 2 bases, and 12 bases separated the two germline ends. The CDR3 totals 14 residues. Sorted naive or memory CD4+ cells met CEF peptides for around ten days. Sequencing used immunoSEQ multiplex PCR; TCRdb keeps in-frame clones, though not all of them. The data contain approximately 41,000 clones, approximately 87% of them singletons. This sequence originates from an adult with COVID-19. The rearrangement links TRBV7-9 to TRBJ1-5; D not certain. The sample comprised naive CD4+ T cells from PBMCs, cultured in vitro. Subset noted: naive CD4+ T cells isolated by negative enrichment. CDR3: CASTQGPGNQPQHF. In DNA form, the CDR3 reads TGTGCCAGCACCCAAGGGCCGGGCAATCAGCCCCAGCATTTT.